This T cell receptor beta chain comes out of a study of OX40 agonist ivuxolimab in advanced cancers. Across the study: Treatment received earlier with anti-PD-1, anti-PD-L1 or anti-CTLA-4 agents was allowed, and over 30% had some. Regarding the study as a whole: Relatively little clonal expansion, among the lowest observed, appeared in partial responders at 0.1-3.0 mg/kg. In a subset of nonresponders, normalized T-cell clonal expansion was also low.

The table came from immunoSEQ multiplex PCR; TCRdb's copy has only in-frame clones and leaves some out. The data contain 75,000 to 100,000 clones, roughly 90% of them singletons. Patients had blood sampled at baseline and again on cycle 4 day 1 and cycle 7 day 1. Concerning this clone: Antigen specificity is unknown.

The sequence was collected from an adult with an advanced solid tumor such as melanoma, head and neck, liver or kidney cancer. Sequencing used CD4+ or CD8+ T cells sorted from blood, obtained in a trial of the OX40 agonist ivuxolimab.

CDR3 sequence: CASSLVGTSGKETQYF. The CDR3 nucleotides read TGTGCCAGCAGCTTAGTAGGGACTAGCGGAAAAGAGACCCAGTACTTC. The chain links TRBV7-2 to TRBJ2-5; 11 bases agree with TRBD2. V gave up 1 base and J gave up 3 bases; unmatched junction bases: 4. The germline CDR1 and CDR2 sequences are SGHTA and FQGNSA. The CDR3 is 16 residues long.